Included here is one T cell receptor beta chain sequence, with context. What it binds is unknown. The entry originates in a study of Graves' ophthalmopathy and Graves' hyperthyroidism. About the research overall: Blood was drawn at initial diagnosis, before any treatment.

The TCR beta CDR3 regions underwent amplification from RNA transcripts. HTBI-primed first-round RT-PCR preceded second-round multiplex PCR. MiXCR was run by TCRdb on the multiplex PCR reads, yielding one entry per CDR3 protein. The sample lists approximately 17,000 distinct CDR3 sequences, around 46% occurring once. CDR1 and CDR2 from the germline V gene are SNHLY and FYNNEI. V shed 4 bases and J shed 8 bases, with 14 bases lying between them. This CDR3 spans 13 amino acids. The study's findings and limits: Blood also contained most of the expanded thyroid clonotypes above 0.001 frequency. Researchers report that a 13-signature model separated ophthalmopathy from stable hyperthyroidism, posting around 86% sensitivity and about 82% specificity.

The source material was peripheral blood. The TCR comes from a woman aged 40 to 49 with stable Graves' hyperthyroidism. The V gene is TRBV2, the J gene TRBJ1-2, with a weak D call TRBD1 (5 bases). CDR3: CASSGGTLGGYTF. The CDR3 DNA follows: TGTGCCAGCAGTGGAGGGACTCTCGGGGGCTACACCTTC.